The rows below give T cell receptor beta chains drawn from one sample of a study of shared clonotypes between healthy human individuals. Assay: immunoSEQ multiplex PCR; the TCRdb copy retains only in-frame clones and omits some. The sample holds fewer than 850,000 clones; roughly 88% are singletons and the top ten take 34%. The sample comprised memory CD8+ T cells from PBMCs. These receptor sequences come from a man aged 18 to 30 in good health. Some clones in this sample may be carry-over from other donors' samples. CDR3s include the opening cysteine and the closing phenylalanine or tryptophan. A D gene is named only where the DNA matches it firmly. Clone size is shown for a subset of rows, as once, few, many or a class of expanded clone.

cdr3_nt: TGTGCCAGCAGTTACCGGGACGGTGATCAGCCCCAGCATTTT; cdr3_aa: CASSYRDGDQPQHF; j_call: TRBJ1-5; clone_size: .; d_call: .; v_call: TRBV6-5
cdr3_nt: TGTGCCAGCAGGAGAAGTTTGGGTCTTGGGGAAAAACTGTTTTTT; cdr3_aa: CASRRSLGLGEKLFF; j_call: TRBJ1-4; clone_size: .; d_call: .; v_call: TRBV2
cdr3_nt: TGTGCCATCAGTGAGGAGACGGGGGTAAACTTCAAAAACATTCAGTACTTC; cdr3_aa: CAISEETGVNFKNIQYF; j_call: TRBJ2-4; clone_size: .; d_call: .; v_call: TRBV10-3
cdr3_nt: TGTGCCATCAGTGAAACCTTAAAGCGGGCAACTAATGAAAAACTGTTTTTT; cdr3_aa: CAISETLKRATNEKLFF; j_call: TRBJ1-4; clone_size: once; d_call: .; v_call: TRBV10-3
cdr3_nt: TGTGCCAGCAGTTACGGGGCGACCTACGAGCAGTACTTC; cdr3_aa: CASSYGATYEQYF; j_call: TRBJ2-7; clone_size: .; d_call: .; v_call: TRBV6-5
cdr3_nt: TGTGCCAGCAACAGGGGGGCCCTCTCTGGGGCCAACGTCCTGACTTTC; cdr3_aa: CASNRGALSGANVLTF; j_call: TRBJ2-6; clone_size: .; d_call: TRBD1; v_call: TRBV28
cdr3_nt: TGTGCCAGCAGTTGGGTTGGGCAGCAAGAGACCCAGTACTTC; cdr3_aa: CASSWVGQQETQYF; j_call: TRBJ2-5; clone_size: .; d_call: .; v_call: TRBV27
cdr3_nt: TGTGCCAGCAGCCCCGACAGAGGGAATGAAAAACTGTTTTTT; cdr3_aa: CASSPDRGNEKLFF; j_call: TRBJ1-4; clone_size: .; d_call: .; v_call: TRBV6-5
cdr3_nt: TGTGCCAGCAGTTTAGCTGGCACTAGCTATGGCTACACCTTC; cdr3_aa: CASSLAGTSYGYTF; j_call: TRBJ1-2; clone_size: .; d_call: .; v_call: TRBV27
cdr3_nt: TGTGCCAGTAGAAGGACCGACCAGAACACTGAAGCTTTCTTT; cdr3_aa: CASRRTDQNTEAFF; j_call: TRBJ1-1; clone_size: once; d_call: .; v_call: TRBV19
cdr3_nt: TGTGCCAGCAGCCTATCCGGGACTAGCGATAACTACGAGCAGTACTTC; cdr3_aa: CASSLSGTSDNYEQYF; j_call: TRBJ2-7; clone_size: .; d_call: TRBD2; v_call: TRBV13
cdr3_nt: TGTGCCAGCAGTAGGAATAGCGGGAGGATAGGGGATACGCAGTATTTT; cdr3_aa: CASSRNSGRIGDTQYF; j_call: TRBJ2-3; clone_size: .; d_call: TRBD2; v_call: TRBV27
cdr3_nt: TGTGCCATCAGTGAGTCGGTGACAGGGGGCCAGCCCCAGCATTTT; cdr3_aa: CAISESVTGGQPQHF; j_call: TRBJ1-5; clone_size: .; d_call: TRBD1; v_call: TRBV10-3
cdr3_nt: TGTGCCAGCACCCGGCCGACAAGCGGCTACACCTTC; cdr3_aa: CASTRPTSGYTF; j_call: TRBJ1-2; clone_size: .; d_call: .; v_call: TRBV7-9
cdr3_nt: TGCAGCGTTGTCGGTGCGACCGGGGAGCTGTTTTTT; cdr3_aa: CSVVGATGELFF; j_call: TRBJ2-2; clone_size: .; d_call: .; v_call: TRBV29-1
cdr3_nt: TGTGCCAGCAGCGAGAGGGACAGGGCGGTTTTGGACGAGCAGTACTTC; cdr3_aa: CASSERDRAVLDEQYF; j_call: TRBJ2-7; clone_size: .; d_call: TRBD1; v_call: TRBV9
cdr3_nt: TGTGCCAGCAGTTTGGAAGGGGGAGCCGGACAGCCCCAGCATTTT; cdr3_aa: CASSLEGGAGQPQHF; j_call: TRBJ1-5; clone_size: .; d_call: .; v_call: TRBV27
cdr3_nt: TGTGCCGCCGGGGACTCTAGTAGCAATCAGCCCCAGCATTTT; cdr3_aa: CAAGDSSSNQPQHF; j_call: TRBJ1-5; clone_size: .; d_call: .; v_call: TRBV15
cdr3_nt: TGTGCCAGTAAGATTTTTGGGGGGAGCTCCTACAATGAGCAGTTCTTC; cdr3_aa: CASKIFGGSSYNEQFF; j_call: TRBJ2-1; clone_size: .; d_call: .; v_call: TRBV19
cdr3_nt: TGTGCCAGCAGTGGCCCACTAGCGGGGGGAAACTACGAGCAGTACTTC; cdr3_aa: CASSGPLAGGNYEQYF; j_call: TRBJ2-7; clone_size: once; d_call: TRBD2; v_call: TRBV6-1
cdr3_nt: TGTGCCAGCAGTGTACGACATTTCTCAACCTACGAGCAGTACTTC; cdr3_aa: CASSVRHFSTYEQYF; j_call: TRBJ2-7; clone_size: .; d_call: .; v_call: TRBV6-1
cdr3_nt: TGTGCCAGTAGTATAGGAGGGTGGCAGGGCGCGTTCTTC; cdr3_aa: CASSIGGWQGAFF; j_call: TRBJ2-1; clone_size: once; d_call: .; v_call: TRBV19
cdr3_nt: TGTGCCAGCAGCCCTCAGGGGGGAGAACATGAGCAGTTCTTC; cdr3_aa: CASSPQGGEHEQFF; j_call: TRBJ2-1; clone_size: .; d_call: .; v_call: TRBV9
cdr3_nt: TGCGCCAGCAGCCAGGGTCGGCCACACCTCTTCCCGAACACCGGGGAGCTGTTTTTT; cdr3_aa: CASSQGRPHLFPNTGELFF; j_call: TRBJ2-2; clone_size: .; d_call: .; v_call: TRBV4-1
cdr3_nt: TGTGCCAGCAGCGCACTAGCGGGAGGGCCAGACACAGATACGCAGTATTTT; cdr3_aa: CASSALAGGPDTDTQYF; j_call: TRBJ2-3; clone_size: .; d_call: TRBD2; v_call: TRBV9
cdr3_nt: TGTGCCAGCAGTTTAATGGGGCGGGAACAAGAGACCCAGTACTTC; cdr3_aa: CASSLMGREQETQYF; j_call: TRBJ2-5; clone_size: .; d_call: .; v_call: TRBV28
cdr3_nt: TGTGCCAGCAGCTTAAGGCACGACACCGGGGAGCTGTTTTTT; cdr3_aa: CASSLRHDTGELFF; j_call: TRBJ2-2; clone_size: .; d_call: .; v_call: TRBV7-6
cdr3_nt: TGCGCCAGCAGCCAGGATATTAGACTAGCGGGAACAGATACGCAGTATTTT; cdr3_aa: CASSQDIRLAGTDTQYF; j_call: TRBJ2-3; clone_size: .; d_call: TRBD2; v_call: TRBV4-3
cdr3_nt: TGTGCCAGCAGTTCCCGGGACAGGACCCCGTCCACTTTC; cdr3_aa: CASSSRDRTPSTF; j_call: TRBJ2-7; clone_size: .; d_call: TRBD1; v_call: TRBV6-1
cdr3_nt: TGTGCCAGCAGTCCCCGGGGTGAACTAGCGGTTTATATTAATGAGCAGTTCTTC; cdr3_aa: CASSPRGELAVYINEQFF; j_call: TRBJ2-1; clone_size: .; d_call: TRBD2; v_call: TRBV28
cdr3_nt: TGTGCCAGCAGTCACACAGATACGCAGTATTTT; cdr3_aa: CASSHTDTQYF; j_call: TRBJ2-3; clone_size: .; d_call: .; v_call: TRBV27
cdr3_nt: TGTGCCAGCAGCGTAGGTGCGGGCGCCTACGAGCAGTACTTC; cdr3_aa: CASSVGAGAYEQYF; j_call: TRBJ2-7; clone_size: .; d_call: .; v_call: TRBV9
cdr3_nt: TGTGCCAGCAGTTGGTCAGGGTCTAACTATGGCTACACCTTC; cdr3_aa: CASSWSGSNYGYTF; j_call: TRBJ1-2; clone_size: .; d_call: .; v_call: TRBV6-5